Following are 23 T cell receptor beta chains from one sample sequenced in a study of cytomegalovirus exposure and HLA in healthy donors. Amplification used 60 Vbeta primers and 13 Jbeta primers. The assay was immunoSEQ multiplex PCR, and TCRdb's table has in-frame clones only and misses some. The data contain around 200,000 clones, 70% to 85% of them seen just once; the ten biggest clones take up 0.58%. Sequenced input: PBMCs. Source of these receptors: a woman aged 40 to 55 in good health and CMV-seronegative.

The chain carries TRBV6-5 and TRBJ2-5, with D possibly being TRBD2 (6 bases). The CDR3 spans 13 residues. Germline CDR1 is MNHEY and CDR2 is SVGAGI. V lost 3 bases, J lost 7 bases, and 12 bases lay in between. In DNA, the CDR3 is TGTGCCAGCAGTTATAGCGGCCGGGGGACCCAGTACTTC. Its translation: CASSYSGRGTQYF.

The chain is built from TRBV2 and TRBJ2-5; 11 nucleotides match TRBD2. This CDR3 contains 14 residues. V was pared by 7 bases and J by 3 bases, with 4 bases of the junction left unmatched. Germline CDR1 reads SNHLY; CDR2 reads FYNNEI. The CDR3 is CASTTSGEEETQYF. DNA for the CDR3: TGTGCCAGCACGACTAGCGGGGAGGAAGAGACCCAGTACTTC.

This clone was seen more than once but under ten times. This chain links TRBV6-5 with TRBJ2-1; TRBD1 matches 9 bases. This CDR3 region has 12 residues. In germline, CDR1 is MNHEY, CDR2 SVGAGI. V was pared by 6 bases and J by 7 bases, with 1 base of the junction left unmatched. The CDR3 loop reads CASSGQGNEQFF. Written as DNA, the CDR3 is TGTGCCAGCAGCGGACAGGGGAATGAGCAGTTCTTC.

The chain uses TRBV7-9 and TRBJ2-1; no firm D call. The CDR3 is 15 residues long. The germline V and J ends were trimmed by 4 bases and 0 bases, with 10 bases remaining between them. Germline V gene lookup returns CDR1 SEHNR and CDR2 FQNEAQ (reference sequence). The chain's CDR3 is CASSSRVSSYNEQFF. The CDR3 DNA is TGTGCCAGCAGCTCTCGTGTGAGCTCCTACAATGAGCAGTTCTTC. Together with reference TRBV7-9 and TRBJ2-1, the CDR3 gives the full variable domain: DTGVSQNPRHKITKRGQNVTFRCDPISEHNRLYWYRQTLGQGPEFLTYFQNEAQLEKSRLLSDRFSAERPKGSFSTLEIQRTEQGDSAMYLCASSSRVSSYNEQFFGPGTRLTVL.

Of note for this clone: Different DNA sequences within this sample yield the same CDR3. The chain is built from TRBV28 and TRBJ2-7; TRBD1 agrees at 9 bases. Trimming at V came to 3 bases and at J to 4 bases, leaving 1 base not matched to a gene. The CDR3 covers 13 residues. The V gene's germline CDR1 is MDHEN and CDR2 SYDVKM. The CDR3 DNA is TGTGCCAGCAGTTTGGGGACAGGGTACGAGCAGTACTTC. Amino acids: CASSLGTGYEQYF.

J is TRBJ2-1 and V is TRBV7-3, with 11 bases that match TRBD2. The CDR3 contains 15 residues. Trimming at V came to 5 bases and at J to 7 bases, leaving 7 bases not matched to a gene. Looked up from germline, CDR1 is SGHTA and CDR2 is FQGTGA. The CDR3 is CASSPGTSGSNEQFF. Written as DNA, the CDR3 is TGTGCCAGCAGCCCCGGGACTAGCGGTTCGAATGAGCAGTTCTTC.

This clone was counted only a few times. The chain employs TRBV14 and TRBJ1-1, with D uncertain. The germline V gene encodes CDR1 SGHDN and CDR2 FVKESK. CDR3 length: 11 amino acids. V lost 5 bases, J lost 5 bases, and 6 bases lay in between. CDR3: CASSEATEAFF. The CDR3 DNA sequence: TGTGCCAGCAGCGAGGCTACTGAAGCTTTCTTT.

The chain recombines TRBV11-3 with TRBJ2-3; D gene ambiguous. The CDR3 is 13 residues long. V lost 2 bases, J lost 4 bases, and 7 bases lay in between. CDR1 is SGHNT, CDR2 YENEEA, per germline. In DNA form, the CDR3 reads TGTGCCAGCAGCTTATCGATAGCAGATACGCAGTATTTT. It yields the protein CASSLSIADTQYF.

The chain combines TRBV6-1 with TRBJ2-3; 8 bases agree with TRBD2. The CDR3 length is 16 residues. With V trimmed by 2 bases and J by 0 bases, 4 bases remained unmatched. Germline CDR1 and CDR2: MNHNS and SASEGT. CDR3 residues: CASSERIAGSTDTQYF. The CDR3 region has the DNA TGTGCCAGCAGTGAAAGGATAGCGGGGAGCACAGATACGCAGTATTTT.

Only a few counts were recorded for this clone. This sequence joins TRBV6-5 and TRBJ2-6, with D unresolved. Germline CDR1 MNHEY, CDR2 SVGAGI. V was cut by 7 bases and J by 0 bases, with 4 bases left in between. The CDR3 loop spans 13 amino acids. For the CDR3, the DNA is TGTGCCAGCACCTCCTCTGGGGCCAACGTCCTGACTTTC. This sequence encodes CASTSSGANVLTF.

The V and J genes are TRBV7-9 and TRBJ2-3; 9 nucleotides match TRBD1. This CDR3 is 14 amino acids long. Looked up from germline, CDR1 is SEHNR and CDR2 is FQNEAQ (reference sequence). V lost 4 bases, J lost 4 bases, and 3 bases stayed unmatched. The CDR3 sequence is CASSWGQGPDTQYF. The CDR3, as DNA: TGTGCCAGCAGCTGGGGACAGGGCCCAGATACGCAGTATTTT.

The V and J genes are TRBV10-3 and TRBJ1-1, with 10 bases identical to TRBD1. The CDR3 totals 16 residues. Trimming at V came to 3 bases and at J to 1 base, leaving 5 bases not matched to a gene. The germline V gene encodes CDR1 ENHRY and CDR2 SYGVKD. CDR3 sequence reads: CAISDPGQGKNTEAFF. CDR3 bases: TGTGCCATCAGTGACCCGGGACAGGGGAAGAACACTGAAGCTTTCTTT.

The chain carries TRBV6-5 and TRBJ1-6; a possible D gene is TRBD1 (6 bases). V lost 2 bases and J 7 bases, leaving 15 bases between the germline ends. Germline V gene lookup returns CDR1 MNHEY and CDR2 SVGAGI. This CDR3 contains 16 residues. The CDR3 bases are TGTGCCAGCAGTTACGCGTCGGGGGGCTGGAATTCACCCCTCCACTTT. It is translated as CASSYASGGWNSPLHF.

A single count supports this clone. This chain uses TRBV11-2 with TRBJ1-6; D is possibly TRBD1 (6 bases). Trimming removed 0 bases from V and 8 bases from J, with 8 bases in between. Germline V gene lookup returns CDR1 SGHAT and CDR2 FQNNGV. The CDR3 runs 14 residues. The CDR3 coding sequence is TGTGCCAGCAGCTTAGACTCAGGGGATTCACCCCTCCACTTT. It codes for CASSLDSGDSPLHF.

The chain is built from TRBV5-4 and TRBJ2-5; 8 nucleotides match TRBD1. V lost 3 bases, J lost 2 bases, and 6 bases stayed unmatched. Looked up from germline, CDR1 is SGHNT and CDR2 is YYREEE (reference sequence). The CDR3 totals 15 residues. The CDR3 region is CASSSGQGPQETQYF. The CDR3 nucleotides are TGTGCCAGCAGCTCCGGACAGGGACCGCAAGAGACCCAGTACTTC.

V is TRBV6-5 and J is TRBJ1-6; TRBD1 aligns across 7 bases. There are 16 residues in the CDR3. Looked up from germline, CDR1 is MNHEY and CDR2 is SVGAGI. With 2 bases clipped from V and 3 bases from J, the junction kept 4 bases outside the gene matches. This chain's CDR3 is CASSYRRQGYNSPLHF. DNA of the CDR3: TGTGCCAGCAGTTACCGAAGACAGGGCTATAATTCACCCCTCCACTTT.

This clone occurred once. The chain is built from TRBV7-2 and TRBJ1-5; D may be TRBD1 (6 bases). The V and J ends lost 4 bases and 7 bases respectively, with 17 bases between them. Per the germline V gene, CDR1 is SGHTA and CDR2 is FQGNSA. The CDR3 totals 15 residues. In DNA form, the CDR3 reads TGTGCCAGCAGCTCCAAGGGGGGGGCTCGCCAGCCCCAGCATTTT. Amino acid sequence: CASSSKGGARQPQHF.

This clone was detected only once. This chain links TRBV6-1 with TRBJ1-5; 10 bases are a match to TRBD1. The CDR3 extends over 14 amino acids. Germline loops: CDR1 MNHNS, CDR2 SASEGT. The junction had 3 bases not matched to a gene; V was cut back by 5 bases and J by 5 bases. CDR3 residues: CASSRGTGDQPQHF. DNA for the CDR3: TGTGCCAGCAGTCGAGGGACAGGGGATCAGCCCCAGCATTTT.

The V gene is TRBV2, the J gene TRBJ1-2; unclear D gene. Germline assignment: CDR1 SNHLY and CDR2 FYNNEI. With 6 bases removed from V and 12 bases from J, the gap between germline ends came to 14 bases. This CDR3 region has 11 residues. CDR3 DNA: TGTGCCAGCAGCCGAACAAGGCGGGACACCTTC. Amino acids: CASSRTRRDTF.

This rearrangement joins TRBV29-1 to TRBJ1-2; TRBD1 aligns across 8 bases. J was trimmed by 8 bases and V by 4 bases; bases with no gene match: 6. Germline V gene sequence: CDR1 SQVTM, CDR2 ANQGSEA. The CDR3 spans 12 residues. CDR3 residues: CSVGGQGRGYTF. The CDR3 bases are TGCAGCGTTGGTGGACAGGGTAGGGGCTACACCTTC. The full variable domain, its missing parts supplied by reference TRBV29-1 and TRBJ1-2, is SAVISQKPSRDICQRGTSLTIQCQVDSQVTMMFWYRQQPGQSLTLIATANQGSEATYESGFVIDKFPISRPNLTFSTLTVSNMSPEDSSIYLCSVGGQGRGYTFGSGTRLTVV.

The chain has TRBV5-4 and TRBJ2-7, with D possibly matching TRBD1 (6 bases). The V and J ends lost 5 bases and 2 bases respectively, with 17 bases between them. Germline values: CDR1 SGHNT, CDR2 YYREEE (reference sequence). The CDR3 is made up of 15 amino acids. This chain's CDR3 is CASRLGQSSTYEQYF. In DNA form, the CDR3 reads TGTGCCAGCAGGTTAGGACAGTCTTCTACCTACGAGCAGTACTTC.

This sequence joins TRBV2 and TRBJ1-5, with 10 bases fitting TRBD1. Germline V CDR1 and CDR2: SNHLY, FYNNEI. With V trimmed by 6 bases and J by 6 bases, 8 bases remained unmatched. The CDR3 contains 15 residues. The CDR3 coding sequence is TGTGCCAGCAGGCCGGACAGGGGGAATAGTCAGCCCCAGCATTTT. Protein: CASRPDRGNSQPQHF.

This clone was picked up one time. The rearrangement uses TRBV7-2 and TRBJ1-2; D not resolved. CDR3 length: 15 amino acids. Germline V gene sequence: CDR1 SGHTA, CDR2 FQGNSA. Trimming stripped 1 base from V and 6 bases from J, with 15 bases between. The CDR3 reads CASSLGDLYRNGYTF. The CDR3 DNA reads TGTGCCAGCAGCTTAGGCGACCTCTACAGAAATGGCTACACCTTC.